The subject of this entry is one TCR beta chain. This sample was taken from a study of blood T cell repertoires in COVID-19. Recruits, aged roughly 18 to 100 years, lived in 20 to 30 US areas. Clones were sequenced by immunoSEQ multiplex PCR, and TCRdb holds only the in-frame ones, with some missing. Counted here are 250,000 or so clones, around 89% occurring once; the ten biggest clones make up 8.8%. This clonotype was sampled from a man between 40 and 49 years old who had recovered from COVID-19. The specimen sequenced was PBMCs or T cells enriched from blood (not recorded which).

CDR3 loop: CASGGTGFTGELFF. The CDR3 DNA reads as TGCGCCAGCGGAGGGACAGGCTTTACCGGGGAGCTGTTTTTT. The V gene is TRBV5-1, the J gene TRBJ2-2; 8 bases line up with TRBD1. V dropped 7 bases and J dropped 5; count of bases not matched to a gene: 7. Germline assignment: CDR1 SGHRS and CDR2 YFSETQ. CDR3 length: 14 amino acids.